What follows are 13 T cell receptor beta chains derived from one specimen sequenced in a study of blood T cell repertoires in COVID-19. The protocol was immunoSEQ multiplex PCR, while the TCRdb copy is restricted to in-frame clones and leaves out a portion. The sample records about 180,000 clones, 75% to 90% being singletons. Material: peripheral blood. The source of these receptors is a woman aged 40 to 50 with COVID-19, enrolled during active disease.

V gene TRBV10-2 combines with J gene TRBJ1-6, with 10 bases matching TRBD1. V was clipped by 5 bases and J by 8 bases; unmatched bases: 6. The CDR3 loop spans 15 amino acids. CDR1 and CDR2 (germline): WSHSY, SAAADI. CDR3 loop: CASSMGQGSDSPLHF. The CDR3, as DNA: TGCGCCAGCAGTATGGGACAGGGGTCGGATTCACCCCTCCACTTT.

The CDR3: CASSYDSAQGGETQYF. The DNA of the CDR3 is TGTGCCAGCAGTTACGACTCAGCACAGGGGGGGGAGACCCAGTACTTC. The chain combines TRBV6-5 with TRBJ2-5; the D gene is possibly TRBD1 (8 bases). Germline assignment: CDR1 MNHEY and CDR2 SVGAGI. Trimming cost V 2 bases and J 5 bases, with 18 bases left between them. The CDR3 is 16 amino acids.

This sequence joins TRBV7-2 and TRBJ1-6; 7 nucleotides match TRBD1. Per the germline V gene, CDR1 is SGHTA and CDR2 is FQGNSA. V trimming: 4 bases; J trimming: 9 bases; junction bases outside the gene matches: 3. The CDR3 is 13 residues long. CDR3 loop: CASSSRQGSPLHF. The CDR3 DNA reads as TGTGCCAGCAGCTCGAGACAGGGTTCACCCCTCCACTTT.

The chain joins TRBV27 to TRBJ2-7, with D perhaps matching TRBD2 (6 bases). The germline gives CDR1 MNHEY, CDR2 SMNVEV (reference sequence). The CDR3 spans 14 residues. The germline V and J ends were trimmed by 2 bases and 2 bases, with 10 bases remaining between them. Here the CDR3 reads CASSLAGNAYEQYF. CDR3 nucleotide sequence: TGTGCCAGCAGTTTAGCGGGGAATGCCTACGAGCAGTACTTC.

The chain carries TRBV6-1 and TRBJ2-1; 8 bases fit TRBD2. V gave up 2 bases and J gave up 6 bases; unmatched junction bases: 6. CDR1 and CDR2 (germline): MNHNS, SASEGT. The CDR3 covers 15 residues. The CDR3 DNA sequence: TGTGCCAGCAGTGAACTAGCGGGCGTTGGCAATGAGCAGTTCTTC. Protein sequence: CASSELAGVGNEQFF.

The rearrangement uses TRBV6-4 and TRBJ2-2; 12 bases are a match to TRBD2. Germline trimming cut 0 bases from V and 1 base from J; bases unmatched to any gene: 9. Germline V gives CDR1 MRHNA, CDR2 SNTAGT. There are 20 residues in the CDR3. The CDR3 DNA reads as TGTGCCAGCAGTGACTCCCCTTTTCTAGCGGGGGGGATGAACACCGGGGAGCTGTTTTTT. Translating gives CASSDSPFLAGGMNTGELFF.

V and J are TRBV7-9 and TRBJ1-3, with no clear D. CDR3 length: 13 residues. CDR1 and CDR2 from the germline V gene are SEHNR and FQNEAQ (reference sequence). The V and J ends lost 2 bases and 4 bases respectively, with 6 bases between them. Written as DNA, the CDR3 is TGTGCCAGCAGCTTATTACGGGGAAACACCATATATTTT. This encodes CASSLLRGNTIYF.

The chain employs TRBV5-1 and TRBJ2-7; TRBD2 might be the D (6 bases). CDR3 length equals 15 residues. The V end was cut by 4 bases, the J end by 4 bases, with 18 bases between. Looked up from germline, CDR1 is SGHRS and CDR2 is YFSETQ. The CDR3 region has the DNA TGCGCCAGCAGCCCAAAATCCGGGACTGGGTACGAGCAGTACTTC. This encodes CASSPKSGTGYEQYF.

This sequence joins TRBV7-2 and TRBJ2-3, with 14 bases matching TRBD2. V lost 5 bases and J lost 4; bases outside the gene matches: 5. This CDR3 has 16 residues. The germline gives CDR1 SGHTA, CDR2 FQGNSA. CDR3 loop: CASSGTSGGYSDTQYF. CDR3 nucleotide sequence: TGTGCCAGCAGCGGGACTAGCGGGGGTTACTCAGATACGCAGTATTTT.

The DNA of the CDR3 is TGTGCCACCAGCAGAGCCTACCAGGGCATGGGAAACACCATATATTTT. Its translation: CATSRAYQGMGNTIYF. This sequence joins TRBV15 and TRBJ1-3; weak D call: TRBD1 (5 bases). CDR3 size: 16 residues. The germline gives CDR1 LNHNV, CDR2 YYDKDF (reference sequence). The germline V and J ends were trimmed by 1 base and 4 bases, with 14 bases remaining between them.

The rearrangement joins TRBV19 to TRBJ1-1, with 10 bases fitting TRBD1. CDR3 length: 14 residues. V was pared by 10 bases and J by 11 bases, with 16 bases of the junction left unmatched. The germline V gene has CDR1 LNHDA and CDR2 SQIVND (reference sequence). The CDR3 sequence: CATRDPLDRGGAFF. The DNA for the CDR3 is TGTGCCACTCGGGACCCCCTGGACAGGGGGGGGGCTTTCTTT.

The genes are TRBV6-4 and TRBJ1-3; no firm D call. The germline V gene encodes CDR1 MRHNA and CDR2 SNTAGT. Trimming pared 0 bases from V and 0 bases from J, leaving 12 bases between. The CDR3 has 17 amino acids. The CDR3, as DNA: TGTGCCAGCAGTGACTCGATAGGAGAAAACTCTGGAAACACCATATATTTT. The encoded protein is CASSDSIGENSGNTIYF.

This CDR3 is CASSGRDRTIETQYF. The CDR3 DNA follows: TGTGCCAGCAGCGGTCGGGACAGGACCATAGAGACCCAGTACTTC. The rearrangement links TRBV11-2 to TRBJ2-5; 8 nucleotides match TRBD1. The germline CDR1 and CDR2 sequences are SGHAT and FQNNGV. CDR3 length: 15 residues. The V segment lost 5 bases and the J segment 4 bases; nucleotides outside the gene matches: 9.